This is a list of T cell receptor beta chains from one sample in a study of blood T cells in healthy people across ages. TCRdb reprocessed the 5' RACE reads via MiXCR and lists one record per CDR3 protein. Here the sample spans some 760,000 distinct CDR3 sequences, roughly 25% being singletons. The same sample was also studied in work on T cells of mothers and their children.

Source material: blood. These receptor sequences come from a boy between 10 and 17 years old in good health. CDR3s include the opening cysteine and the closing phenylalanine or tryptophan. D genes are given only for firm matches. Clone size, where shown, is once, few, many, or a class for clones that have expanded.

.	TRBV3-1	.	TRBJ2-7	TGTGCCAGCAGCCAAAGGGTGGAGCAGTACTTC	CASSQRVEQYF
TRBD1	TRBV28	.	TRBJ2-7	TGTGCCAGCAGTTGGCCCGGGACAGGGGCTCGCGAGCAGTACTTC	CASSWPGTGAREQYF
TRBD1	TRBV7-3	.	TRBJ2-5	TGTGCCAGCAGCCGGACAGGGTTTGAGACCCAGTACTTC	CASSRTGFETQYF
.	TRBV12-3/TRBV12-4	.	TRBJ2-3	TGTGCCAGCAGTGTTACTGCAGATGCGCAGTATTTT	CASSVTADAQYF
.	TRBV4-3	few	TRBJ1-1	TGCGCCAGCAGCCAAGATTATCGCCAAGAGAACACTGAAGCTTTCTTT	CASSQDYRQENTEAFF
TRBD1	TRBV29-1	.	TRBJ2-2	TGCAGCGTTTCGGGACAGGGGGGCACCGGGGAGCTGTTTTTT	CSVSGQGGTGELFF
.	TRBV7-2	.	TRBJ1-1	TGTGCCAGCAGCTTATTTGGGGGTTCGTGGACTGAAGCTTTCTTT	CASSLFGGSWTEAFF
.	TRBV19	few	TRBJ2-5	TGTGCCAGTAGTATAGGTTTTGGGGAGACCCAGTACTTC	CASSIGFGETQYF
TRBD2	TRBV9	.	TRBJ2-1	TGTGCCAGCAGCGATCTAGCGGGAGTTTACGATGAGCAGTTCTTC	CASSDLAGVYDEQFF
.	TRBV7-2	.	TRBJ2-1	TGTGCCAGCAGCTTCTTAAGCGCCAGCTCCCTTACGGCTTACCTCAATGAGCAGTTCTTC	CASSFLSASSLTAYLNEQFF
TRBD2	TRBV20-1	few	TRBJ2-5	TGCAGTGCTACTTCGGGGGGAGTAAGCCAAGAGACCCAGTACTTC	CSATSGGVSQETQYF